This passage covers 30 T cell receptor beta chains from one sample sequenced in a study of cytomegalovirus exposure and HLA in healthy donors. Profiling relied on immunoSEQ multiplex PCR, and the TCRdb table lists in-frame clones only, not all of them. The sample records about 130,000 clones, 90% being singletons. Input material: PBMCs. The receptor source for this set is a woman aged 30 to 39 in good health and CMV-seropositive.

The chain carries TRBV2 and TRBJ2-7; TRBD2 is a possible D gene (6 bases). V was trimmed by 4 bases and J by 6 bases, leaving 10 bases between them. CDR1 is SNHLY, CDR2 FYNNEI, per germline. The CDR3 spans 12 residues. CDR3 amino acids: CASSVGGREQYF. For the CDR3, the DNA is TGTGCCAGCAGTGTGGGGGGTCGCGAGCAGTACTTC.

This clone was seen a single time. The gene calls are TRBV4-1 and TRBJ2-7; D gene uncertain. Germline CDR1 reads MGHRA; CDR2 reads YSYEKL. V shed 1 base and J shed 3 bases, with 16 bases lying between them. CDR3 size: 16 residues. CDR3 loop: CASSQGFMRQSYEQYF. In nucleotides, the CDR3 is TGCGCCAGCAGCCAAGGTTTCATGAGACAAAGCTACGAGCAGTACTTC.

The gene calls are TRBV5-1 and TRBJ2-3; D remains unclear. Deletions cut 2 bases from V and 2 bases from J, with 6 bases between. In germline, CDR1 is SGHRS, CDR2 YFSETQ. The CDR3 is made up of 13 amino acids. In DNA, the CDR3 is TGCGCCAGCAGCTTTACATACACAGATACGCAGTATTTT. Translating it yields CASSFTYTDTQYF.

The chain joins TRBV4-1 to TRBJ2-7; perhaps TRBD1 as D (6 bases). Germline V CDR1 and CDR2: MGHRA, YSYEKL. Trimming pared 1 base from V and 4 bases from J, leaving 17 bases between. There are 16 residues in the CDR3. The CDR3 loop reads CASSQAQGRRTYEQYF. The CDR3 bases are TGCGCCAGCAGCCAAGCCCAGGGGAGAAGGACATACGAGCAGTACTTC.

The chain combines TRBV11-2 with TRBJ2-1; 9 positions match TRBD1. The CDR3 is made up of 11 amino acids. The V and J ends lost 5 bases and 14 bases, in that order; junction bases with no gene match: 4. Germline CDR1 and CDR2: SGHAT and FQNNGV. CDR3: CASSPGQGKFF. CDR3 nucleotides: TGTGCCAGCAGCCCTGGACAGGGGAAGTTCTTC. The variable domain in full, with the rest retrieved from reference TRBV11-2 and TRBJ2-1, is EAGVAQSPRYKIIEKRQSVAFWCNPISGHATLYWYQQILGQGPKLLIQFQNNGVVDDSQLPKDRFSAERLKGVDSTLKIQPAKLEDSAVYLCASSPGQGKFFGPGTRLTVL.

V and J are TRBV2 and TRBJ2-1; maybe TRBD2 (6 bases). Trimming pared 6 bases from V and 4 bases from J, leaving 16 bases between. The CDR3 consists of 15 residues. CDR1 is SNHLY, CDR2 FYNNEI, per germline. CDR3 bases: TGTGCCAGCAGCGGACTAACGAAAGGATACAATGAGCAGTTCTTC. Protein product: CASSGLTKGYNEQFF.

The genes are TRBV9 and TRBJ2-5; D perhaps matches TRBD2 (6 bases). The CDR3 length is 15 residues. Trimming took 2 bases from V and 4 from J, leaving 15 bases between them. Germline loops: CDR1 SGDLS, CDR2 YYNGEE. Here the CDR3 DNA reads TGTGCCAGCAGCGTCTCTCCGGGGGACGGAGAGACCCAGTACTTC. This translates into CASSVSPGDGETQYF.

V and J are TRBV7-8 and TRBJ2-7; D is undetermined. Germline V gene lookup returns CDR1 SGHVS and CDR2 FQNEAQ. This CDR3 comprises 14 residues. V gave up 2 bases and J gave up 2 bases, with 10 bases separating them. The CDR3 DNA reads as TGTGCCAGCAGCTTAAAGCTGCCCCCCTACGAGCAGTACTTC. Translating gives CASSLKLPPYEQYF.

The chain uses TRBV7-3 and TRBJ2-5; TRBD1 matches at 12 bases. The CDR3 runs 16 residues. Per germline, CDR1 SGHTA and CDR2 FQGTGA. V lost 5 bases, J lost 4 bases, and 8 bases stayed unmatched. DNA of the CDR3: TGTGCCAGCAGCCCCGGGACAGGGGGCAGGGGAGAGACCCAGTACTTC. Its protein product is CASSPGTGGRGETQYF.

The V and J genes are TRBV28 and TRBJ2-2; TRBD1 is a possible D gene (7 bases). The CDR3 extends over 13 amino acids. With 6 bases removed from V and 7 bases from J, the gap between germline ends came to 12 bases. Germline CDR1 reads MDHEN; CDR2 reads SYDVKM. CDR3 residues: CASRRQGGGELFF. The DNA for the CDR3 is TGTGCCAGCAGACGACAGGGAGGCGGGGAGCTGTTTTTT. The full variable domain, completed using reference TRBV28 and TRBJ2-2, is DVKVTQSSRYLVKRTGEKVFLECVQDMDHENMFWYRQDPGLGLRLIYFSYDVKMKEKGDIPEGYSVSREKKERFSLILESASTNQTSMYLCASRRQGGGELFFGEGSRLTVL.

CDR3 protein: CASSLTRGEASGSGTDTQYF. Written as DNA, the CDR3 is TGTGCCAGCAGTTTAACAAGGGGTGAGGCTAGCGGGAGCGGTACAGATACGCAGTATTTT. The chain has TRBV28 and TRBJ2-3; 10 bases agree with TRBD2. J gave up 3 bases and V 2 bases, and 17 bases lay outside the gene matches. The CDR3 is made up of 20 amino acids. The germline V gene encodes CDR1 MDHEN and CDR2 SYDVKM.

On this clone: An end of the junction does not agree with germline; a read error may underlie this. This chain joins TRBV9 and TRBJ2-3; D uncertain. Germline V CDR1 and CDR2: SGDLS, YYNGEE. The CDR3 runs 12 residues. CDR3 protein: CASSVGADTQYF. The CDR3 nucleotides read TGTGCCAGCAGCGTAGGGGCAGACACGCAGTATTTT.

V usage is TRBV6-6 and J usage is TRBJ2-5; D perhaps matches TRBD2 (6 bases). The V gene lost 2 bases and the J gene lost 3 bases, with 7 bases spanning the gap. There are 13 residues in the CDR3. Germline V gene sequence: CDR1 MNHNY, CDR2 SVGAGI (reference sequence). This chain's CDR3 is CASSYRGEETQYF. CDR3 sequence (DNA): TGTGCCAGCAGTTACCGCGGGGAAGAGACCCAGTACTTC.

The chain combines TRBV6-6 with TRBJ1-5; the D gene is possibly TRBD1 (5 bases). CDR3 length equals 14 residues. V lost 9 bases and J 4 bases, leaving 16 bases between the germline ends. Germline V lookup: CDR1 MNHNY, CDR2 SVGAGI (reference sequence). For the CDR3, the DNA is TGTGCCAGTTCGTTCGGGACTCCTAATCAGCCCCAGCATTTT. Translation: CASSFGTPNQPQHF.

DNA for the CDR3: TGTGCCAGCAGCTTCAGGGGTTTATGGGGCTACACCTTC. As protein: CASSFRGLWGYTF. The V gene is TRBV7-9, the J gene TRBJ1-2; weak D call: TRBD1 (6 bases). CDR1 is SEHNR and CDR2 is FQNEAQ in the germline V gene (reference sequence). The CDR3 covers 13 residues. V lost 3 bases and J lost 8, with 13 bases in between.

The chain carries TRBV29-1 and TRBJ2-7; D is perhaps TRBD2 (5 bases). CDR1 is SQVTM and CDR2 is ANQGSEA in the germline V gene. Trimming pared 3 bases from V and 0 bases from J, leaving 9 bases between. This CDR3 has 13 residues. DNA for the CDR3: TGCAGCGTTGAGGGCGAGGGCTCCTACGAGCAGTACTTC. This gives the protein CSVEGEGSYEQYF.

V usage is TRBV28 and J usage is TRBJ2-1; 7 bases align to TRBD2. This CDR3 has 14 residues. Germline-derived CDR1 and CDR2 are MDHEN and SYDVKM. The V and J ends lost 6 bases and 5 bases, in that order; junction bases with no gene match: 7. DNA for the CDR3: TGTGCCAGCAGGTCCGGGACTACTAACAATGAGCAGTTCTTC. Its translation is CASRSGTTNNEQFF.

V is TRBV13 and J is TRBJ2-7; 12 positions match TRBD1. CDR3 length: 14 amino acids. The V gene's germline CDR1 is PRHDT and CDR2 FYEKMQ (reference sequence). The ends lost 5 bases at V and 4 bases at J; junction bases unmatched: 3. The CDR3 is CASSLGQGAYEQYF. In DNA, the CDR3 is TGTGCCAGCAGCCTGGGACAGGGGGCTTACGAGCAGTACTTC.

This sequence joins TRBV4-1 and TRBJ1-5; no clear D gene. From germline, CDR1 is MGHRA and CDR2 YSYEKL. V was trimmed by 0 bases and J by 0 bases, leaving 12 bases between them. This CDR3 contains 17 residues. The CDR3 DNA follows: TGCGCCAGCAGCCAAGATACGGGGAGATTTAGCAATCAGCCCCAGCATTTT. Encoded protein: CASSQDTGRFSNQPQHF.

The V gene is TRBV7-6, the J gene TRBJ1-3; 8 bases agree with TRBD1. Per the germline V gene, CDR1 is SGHVS and CDR2 is FNYEAQ. The CDR3 contains 16 residues. J lost 2 bases, V lost 4 bases, and 7 bases had no gene match. The CDR3 protein is CASSSGQGAAGNTIYF. CDR3 coding DNA: TGTGCCAGCAGCTCGGGGCAGGGGGCAGCTGGAAACACCATATATTTT.

The chain links TRBV29-1 to TRBJ2-3, with TRBD2 matching 11 bases. Germline CDR1 SQVTM, CDR2 ANQGSEA. V was clipped by 6 bases and J by 8 bases; unmatched bases: 10. The CDR3 extends over 14 amino acids. The CDR3 sequence is CSVRLAGREGTQYF. The DNA of the CDR3 is TGCAGCGTGCGACTAGCGGGGCGGGAGGGTACGCAGTATTTT.

The chain joins TRBV28 to TRBJ1-2; a weak D match, TRBD1 (5 bases). CDR1 and CDR2 (germline): MDHEN, SYDVKM. V shed 7 bases and J shed 0 bases, with 12 bases lying between them. The CDR3 contains 14 residues. This CDR3 is CASIGEASNYGYTF. In nucleotides, the CDR3 is TGTGCCAGCATAGGGGAGGCTTCTAACTATGGCTACACCTTC.

The rearrangement links TRBV5-1 to TRBJ2-7; TRBD1 matches at 7 bases. CDR1 and CDR2 (germline): SGHRS, YFSETQ. The CDR3 has 15 residues. V was pared by 4 bases and J by 0 bases, with 7 bases of the junction left unmatched. This CDR3 is CASSDTGVSSYEQYF. Here the CDR3 DNA reads TGCGCCAGCAGCGACACAGGGGTCAGCTCCTACGAGCAGTACTTC.

This sequence joins TRBV2 and TRBJ1-5; 7 nucleotides agree with TRBD1. The J segment lost 7 bases and the V segment lost 6 bases, leaving 6 bases of the junction unmatched. Germline lookup yields CDR1 SNHLY and CDR2 FYNNEI. This CDR3 spans 13 amino acids. CDR3 in amino acids: CASRATQGQPQHF. CDR3 sequence (DNA): TGTGCCAGCAGGGCGACACAGGGGCAGCCCCAGCATTTT.

This chain uses TRBV6-1 with TRBJ2-1; TRBD1 might be the D (6 bases). This CDR3 is 18 amino acids long. V lost 4 bases, J lost 12 bases, and 31 bases lay in between. CDR1 and CDR2 (germline): MNHNS, SASEGT. CDR3 sequence: CASSGGSLDEAEWGPQFF. The DNA for the CDR3 is TGTGCCAGCAGTGGCGGTTCTTTGGATGAGGCGGAGTGGGGGCCGCAGTTCTTC.

In its sample, this clone was seen a few times. This chain uses TRBV10-3 with TRBJ2-5; 7 bases match TRBD1. V shed 4 bases and J 5 bases; nucleotides not matched to a gene: 4. CDR1 and CDR2 (germline): ENHRY, SYGVKD. The CDR3 is 13 amino acids. Here the CDR3 DNA reads TGTGCCATCAGTGGAGGGGGCGTGGAGACCCAGTACTTC. It encodes CAISGGGVETQYF.

The chain has TRBV9 and TRBJ2-7; 12 bases match TRBD2. The V gene end was trimmed by 3 bases and the J gene end by 5 bases; junction bases not matched to a gene: 6. The CDR3 length is 15 residues. Germline values: CDR1 SGDLS, CDR2 YYNGEE. CDR3 DNA sequence: TGTGCCAGCAGCGGGGGACTAGCGGGCAGGAACGAGCAGTACTTC. Its protein product is CASSGGLAGRNEQYF.

The J gene is TRBJ2-1, the V gene TRBV28; unclear D gene. In germline, CDR1 is MDHEN, CDR2 SYDVKM. This CDR3 contains 15 residues. V gave up 2 bases and J gave up 4 bases, with 12 bases separating them. The CDR3: CASSLLEASYNEQFF. CDR3 DNA: TGTGCCAGCAGTTTACTTGAGGCCTCGTACAATGAGCAGTTCTTC. Complete variable domain (other parts from reference TRBV28 and TRBJ2-1): DVKVTQSSRYLVKRTGEKVFLECVQDMDHENMFWYRQDPGLGLRLIYFSYDVKMKEKGDIPEGYSVSREKKERFSLILESASTNQTSMYLCASSLLEASYNEQFFGPGTRLTVL.

This chain connects TRBV11-2 to TRBJ1-4; no reliable D call. Germline assignment: CDR1 SGHAT and CDR2 FQNNGV. There are 16 residues in the CDR3. V dropped 1 base and J dropped 1 base, with 10 bases sitting between them. CDR3 protein: CASSLGLGRTNEKLFF. The CDR3 DNA is TGTGCCAGCAGCTTAGGTCTTGGCAGAACTAATGAAAAACTGTTTTTT.

This rearrangement joins TRBV7-2 to TRBJ1-6; 7 nucleotides align to TRBD1. The CDR3 is 16 residues long. Germline trimming cut 5 bases from V and 6 bases from J; bases unmatched to any gene: 10. In germline, CDR1 is SGHTA, CDR2 FQGNSA. CDR3 in DNA: TGTGCCAGCAGCATAACAGGGACAGCCAGTAATTCACCCCTCCACTTT. Encoded protein: CASSITGTASNSPLHF.